This T cell receptor (beta chain) derives from a study of T cells in localized non-small cell lung cancer. Regarding the study as a whole: Heterogeneity remains possible, as sequencing covered one tumor region only. Uninvolved neighboring lung showed the greatest T cell clonality, exceeding tumor.

Trimming removed 4 bases at V and 4 bases at J, with 5 bases between. The CDR3 has 11 residues. Looked up from germline, CDR1 is DFQATT and CDR2 is SNEGSKA (reference sequence). Of note for this clone: The antigen remains undetermined.

Using immunoSEQ multiplex PCR, the repertoire was profiled, and TCRdb retains in-frame clones only, with some absent. This sample has about 40,000 clones; more than 85% occur once, and the top ten carry more than 9%. The TCR comes from a woman aged 40 to 75 with stage II lung adenocarcinoma. Sequenced here: PBMCs, sampled before any cancer treatment. The V call is TRBV20-1, the J call TRBJ1-5; D remains ambiguous. CDR3 sequence: CSAKGNQPQHF. DNA of the CDR3: TGCAGTGCTAAAGGGAATCAGCCCCAGCATTTT.